This passage covers 27 T cell receptor beta chains from one sample sequenced in a study of monozygotic twins with inflammatory bowel disease. TCRdb re-called the 5' RACE reads and shows each CDR3 protein once, DNA omitted. The sample totals roughly 200,000 distinct CDR3 sequences. The sample comprised blood. These receptors all come from a human donor with ulcerative colitis or Crohn's disease, or a healthy co-twin of an affected twin (not recorded which).

The chain uses TRBV3-1 and TRBJ1-1; TCRdb proposes TRBD1, but this gene call is untestable without DNA. This CDR3 is 17 amino acids long. Looked up from germline, CDR1 is LGHDT and CDR2 is YNNKEL (reference sequence). This chain's CDR3 is CASSQRGQASLNTEAFF.

The CDR3 reads CSATRDSYTYEQYF. The chain carries TRBV20-1 and TRBJ2-7; there is no DNA to check the TCRdb D call of TRBD1. Per germline, CDR1 DFQATT and CDR2 SNEGSKA (reference sequence). The CDR3 extends over 14 amino acids.

This sequence joins TRBV20-1 and TRBJ2-3; TCRdb gives TRBD1 as the D gene, but with no DNA this cannot be confirmed. Germline values: CDR1 DFQATT, CDR2 SNEGSKA (reference sequence). CDR3 size: 13 residues. CDR3 in amino acids: CSAEGVGPDTQYF.

This chain connects TRBV3-1 to TRBJ2-7; without DNA, the TCRdb call of TRBD2 cannot be checked. The CDR3 covers 14 residues. The germline V gene has CDR1 LGHDT and CDR2 YNNKEL (reference sequence). The CDR3 sequence: CASTLLAGEGEQYF.

The chain joins TRBV12-3 or TRBV12-4 to TRBJ2-3; TCRdb outputs TRBD2, but without DNA this stays unchecked. The CDR3 contains 16 residues. CDR3: CASSATSGGAEDTQYF.

This chain links TRBV12-5 with TRBJ2-2; TCRdb selects TRBD1, and the lack of DNA leaves this call unchecked. Germline V lookup: CDR1 LGHNT, CDR2 FRNRAP. The CDR3 is made up of 16 amino acids. CDR3 in amino acids: CASGPRGGDHTGELFF.

J is TRBJ2-5 and V is TRBV14; without DNA, the TCRdb call of TRBD2 cannot be checked. This CDR3 region has 14 residues. Germline loops: CDR1 SGHDN, CDR2 FVKESK. The CDR3 is CASSQGWDSETQYF.

The CDR3 region is CASSLVQGFDGYTF. The chain recombines TRBV28 with TRBJ1-2; the D gene TCRdb calls, TRBD1, cannot be checked with no DNA. The germline V gene encodes CDR1 MDHEN and CDR2 SYDVKM. The CDR3 spans 14 residues.

The J gene is TRBJ1-1, the V gene TRBV5-6; as DNA is missing, the TRBD1 call by TCRdb cannot be tested. Germline-derived CDR1 and CDR2 are SGHDT and YYEEEE. This CDR3 has 14 residues. This CDR3 reads CASSEQGSYTEAFF.

V is TRBV7-8 and J is TRBJ1-2. This CDR3 has 14 residues. Per the germline V gene, CDR1 is SGHVS and CDR2 is FQNEAQ. The CDR3 protein is CASSLNREFYGYTF.

The chain uses TRBV7-2 and TRBJ1-3. The CDR3 loop spans 14 amino acids. Germline V CDR1 and CDR2: SGHTA, FQGNSA. CDR3 sequence: CASSPVGSGNTIYF.

This chain joins TRBV5-1 and TRBJ2-7. The CDR3 covers 15 residues. Per the germline V gene, CDR1 is SGHRS and CDR2 is YFSETQ. This CDR3 reads CASSFGYWHGYEQYF.

This chain uses TRBV7-2 with TRBJ1-1. Germline V gives CDR1 SGHTA, CDR2 FQGNSA. The CDR3 is 13 residues long. CDR3 in amino acids: CASHIGRYTEAFF.

V gene TRBV5-1 combines with J gene TRBJ1-4; TCRdb indicates TRBD1, and absent DNA this call remains unverified. The CDR3 sequence is 15 residues long. Per the germline V gene, CDR1 is SGHRS and CDR2 is YFSETQ. The CDR3 loop is CASSWNPGPNEKLFF.

The chain links TRBV20-1 to TRBJ2-1. The CDR3 contains 13 residues. The germline CDR1 and CDR2 sequences are DFQATT and SNEGSKA (reference sequence). CDR3 residues: CSLAAATYNEQFF.

The chain employs TRBV6-2 or TRBV6-3 and TRBJ1-5. Looked up from germline, CDR1 is MNHEY and CDR2 is SVGEGT. This CDR3 is 15 amino acids long. The chain's CDR3 is CASSYGGGSDQPQHF.

J is TRBJ2-7 and V is TRBV12-5. CDR3 length: 12 residues. The germline V gene has CDR1 LGHNT and CDR2 FRNRAP. This CDR3 is CASGLGAYEQYF. Drawing the rest from reference TRBV12-5 and TRBJ2-7, the complete variable domain is DARVTQTPRHKVTEMGQEVTMRCQPILGHNTVFWYRQTMMQGLELLAYFRNRAPLDDSGMPKDRFSAEMPDATLATLKIQPSEPRDSAVYFCASGLGAYEQYFGPGTRLTVT.

The gene calls are TRBV12-3 or TRBV12-4 and TRBJ1-4; TCRdb gives TRBD1 as the D gene, but with no DNA this cannot be confirmed. This CDR3 has 14 residues. The CDR3: CASSLRRQNEKLFF.

CDR3 sequence reads: CASGLSGTGGMNTEAFF. The chain uses TRBV12-5 and TRBJ1-1; the D call from TCRdb, TRBD1, cannot be confirmed without DNA. Germline loops: CDR1 LGHNT, CDR2 FRNRAP. This CDR3 is built from 17 residues.

The chain joins TRBV28 to TRBJ2-5. The CDR3 sequence is 11 residues long. CDR1 MDHEN and CDR2 SYDVKM come from the germline V gene. The CDR3 protein is CASSNGETQYF. The entire variable domain, with the rest obtained from reference TRBV28 and TRBJ2-5, is as follows: DVKVTQSSRYLVKRTGEKVFLECVQDMDHENMFWYRQDPGLGLRLIYFSYDVKMKEKGDIPEGYSVSREKKERFSLILESASTNQTSMYLCASSNGETQYFGPGTRLLVL.

The rearrangement uses TRBV6-1 and TRBJ2-7; the D call of TRBD1 rests on TCRdb alone, since no DNA is present to check it. The CDR3 extends over 17 amino acids. From germline, CDR1 is MNHNS and CDR2 SASEGT. This CDR3 reads CASIGASGTGEAYEQYF.

V gene TRBV3-1 combines with J gene TRBJ1-1. Germline loops: CDR1 LGHDT, CDR2 YNNKEL (reference sequence). The CDR3 has 12 residues. The CDR3 is CASSQKVGEAFF. The full variable domain, rest sourced from reference TRBV3-1 and TRBJ1-1, is DTAVSQTPKYLVTQMGNDKSIKCEQNLGHDTMYWYKQDSKKFLKIMFSYNNKELIINETVPNRFSPKSPDKAHLNLHINSLELGDSAVYFCASSQKVGEAFFGQGTRLTVV.

This chain joins TRBV14 and TRBJ1-1; TCRdb calls TRBD1, which cannot be checked without DNA. The CDR3 spans 13 residues. The germline V gene has CDR1 SGHDN and CDR2 FVKESK. CDR3 in amino acids: CASGGQTNTEAFF.

V and J are TRBV27 and TRBJ1-3; TCRdb's D gene call, TRBD1, goes unchecked for lack of DNA. Germline V gives CDR1 MNHEY, CDR2 SMNVEV (reference sequence). The CDR3 runs 15 residues. The CDR3 spells CASSIRGSGGNTIYF.

This chain connects TRBV5-5 to TRBJ1-2. CDR3 length equals 15 residues. The germline CDR1 and CDR2 sequences are SGHKS and YYEKEE (reference sequence). The CDR3 region is CASSLFGINDYGYTF.

The chain is built from TRBV20-1 and TRBJ2-5; without DNA, the TCRdb call of TRBD2 cannot be checked. The germline CDR1 and CDR2 sequences are DFQATT and SNEGSKA (reference sequence). The CDR3 is made up of 12 amino acids. CDR3 in amino acids: CSASSAQETQYF.

The chain links TRBV3-1 to TRBJ2-1; there is no DNA to check the TCRdb D call of TRBD2. The CDR3 is 16 residues long. Germline V CDR1 and CDR2: LGHDT, YNNKEL (reference sequence). CDR3 loop: CASSQGTGTSNNEQFF.